This entry concerns a single TCR beta chain. As processed by the authors: Reference gene primer amplification gave estimated nucleated cell counts. The data were produced by immunoSEQ multiplex PCR, yet TCRdb's version contains in-frame clones alone and is incomplete. V and J calls and clone size are those listed in that table; D and trimming were worked out from the DNA. The sample contains 180,000 or so clones, approximately 85% of which appear only once. The CDR3 runs to 16 residues. The V gene lost 4 bases and the J gene lost 2 bases, with 15 bases spanning the gap. Per the germline V gene, CDR1 is LGHDT and CDR2 is YNNKEL (reference sequence). The data originate from a study of blood T cell repertoires in COVID-19. At the level of the study: Both acute and convalescent COVID-19 samples were obtained from the United States, Italy and Spain. PBMCs, B-cell-depleted T cells, or T cells were the source of the cDNA or gDNA that made up the material.

The receptor's source is a man aged 60-69 years who had recovered from COVID-19. The chain recombines TRBV3-1 (or the pseudogene TRBV3-2) with TRBJ2-4; a possible D gene is TRBD2 (5 bases). Sequencing used peripheral blood. CDR3 amino acids: CASSLTLGGTKNIQYF. As DNA, the CDR3 is TGTGCCAGCAGCCTCACTCTCGGAGGAACCAAAAACATTCAGTACTTC.